This TCR beta chain was captured by sequencing in a study of blood T cell repertoires in COVID-19. The wider study: From T cells, B-cell-depleted T cells, or PBMCs came the material, which was cDNA or gDNA.

Germline CDR1 LGHDT, CDR2 YNNKEL (reference sequence). Trimming took 1 base from V and 6 from J; bases not matched to a gene: 8. The CDR3 is 17 amino acids. Some clones are missing from TCRdb's copy, which holds only in-frame ones; the method was immunoSEQ multiplex PCR. The sample carries around 240,000 clones, roughly 85% recorded once. The sequence was obtained from a man aged 35-49 years with acute or convalescent COVID-19. V usage is TRBV3-1 (or the pseudogene TRBV3-2) and J usage is TRBJ2-1, with TRBD2 matching 11 bases. The specimen was peripheral blood. CDR3 sequence: CASSQGTSGGLINEQFF. For the CDR3, the DNA is TGTGCCAGCAGCCAAGGTACTAGCGGGGGCTTAATCAATGAGCAGTTCTTC.